These 27 T cell receptor beta chains originate from one sample sequenced in a study of CD8 T cells in Susac syndrome. Roughly 0.45 to 1 ug RNA was reverse transcribed with random hexamers. From the immunoSEQ multiplex PCR reads, TCRdb called clonotypes with MiXCR, one entry per CDR3 protein. The table has around 220,000 distinct CDR3 sequences, approximately 90% seen once; the top ten hold roughly 0.15%. The sample comprised CD8+ T cells from PBMCs. These receptors were obtained from a human donor with multiple sclerosis.

The V gene is TRBV7-2, the J gene TRBJ2-5; the match to TRBD2 covers 8 bases. Germline V gene lookup returns CDR1 SGHTA and CDR2 FQGNSA. This CDR3 is 14 amino acids long. V lost 4 bases, J lost 1 base, and 2 bases stayed unmatched. The CDR3 nucleotides are TGTGCCAGCAGCTATACTAGCGGCCAAGAGACCCAGTACTTC. Protein product: CASSYTSGQETQYF.

The V and J genes are TRBV7-9 and TRBJ2-4; 7 bases are shared with TRBD1. The germline V gene encodes CDR1 SEHNR and CDR2 FQNEAQ (reference sequence). Unmatched junction bases numbered 12, after V lost 5 bases and J lost 8 bases. This CDR3 is 15 amino acids long. The CDR3 reads CASSPQGDPSDIQYF. CDR3 bases: TGTGCCAGCAGCCCGCAGGGGGACCCTTCGGACATTCAGTACTTC.

The CDR3 nucleotides are TGCACCTTTAACGGGGGGCTAGCGGGAGATACGCAGTATTTT. It is translated as CTFNGGLAGDTQYF. The chain carries TRBV29-1 and TRBJ2-3; 8 nucleotides agree with TRBD2. The CDR3 is 14 amino acids. Germline CDR1 reads SQVTM; CDR2 reads ANQGSEA.

This clonotype appeared a single time. This chain uses TRBV15 with TRBJ2-7; 7 positions match TRBD1. Germline lookup yields CDR1 LNHNV and CDR2 YYDKDF (reference sequence). The CDR3 is 15 residues long. The V gene end was trimmed by 2 bases and the J gene end by 4 bases; junction bases not matched to a gene: 8. CDR3 bases: TGTGCCACCAGCAGAACCCGACAGGGAACTTACGAGCAGTACTTC. Its translation: CATSRTRQGTYEQYF.

This clonotype was seen just once. The rearrangement links TRBV7-9 to TRBJ2-6; D is unresolved. The CDR3 has 16 residues. V shed 4 bases and J shed 1 base, with 11 bases lying between them. Germline CDR1 is SEHNR and CDR2 is FQNEAQ (reference sequence). The CDR3: CASSSPSDSGANVLTF. The CDR3, as DNA: TGTGCCAGCAGCTCCCCGAGCGATTCTGGGGCCAACGTCCTGACTTTC.

CDR3 sequence reads: CASSEEGREKLFF. The CDR3 DNA sequence: TGTGCCAGCAGTGAAGAGGGGAGAGAAAAACTGTTTTTT. This chain links TRBV2 with TRBJ1-4; tentative D call: TRBD1 (5 bases). This CDR3 is 13 amino acids long. Trimming took 1 base from V and 8 from J, leaving 8 bases between them. In germline, CDR1 is SNHLY, CDR2 FYNNEI.

V and J are TRBV12-3 or TRBV12-4 and TRBJ1-4; D unresolved. V was pared by 6 bases and J by 4 bases, with 18 bases between. The CDR3 extends over 16 amino acids. This CDR3 is CASRYSEAGVNEKLFF. The CDR3 DNA is TGTGCCAGCAGATATTCCGAAGCGGGCGTTAATGAAAAACTGTTTTTT.

The chain combines TRBV5-6 with TRBJ1-5, with TRBD1 matching over 7 bases. V was pared by 3 bases and J by 0 bases, with 3 bases of the junction left unmatched. The germline V gene has CDR1 SGHDT and CDR2 YYEEEE. The CDR3 has 15 amino acids. The CDR3 sequence: CASSYGDSSNQPQHF. The CDR3, as DNA: TGTGCCAGCAGCTACGGGGACAGTAGCAATCAGCCCCAGCATTTT. The whole variable domain, remainder taken from reference TRBV5-6 and TRBJ1-5, is DAGVTQSPTHLIKTRGQQVTLRCSPKSGHDTVSWYQQALGQGPQFIFQYYEEEERQRGNFPDRFSGHQFPNYSSELNVNALLLGDSALYLCASSYGDSSNQPQHFGDGTRLSIL.

The chain employs TRBV3-1 and TRBJ2-3; D unclear. Trimming took off 10 bases at V and 4 bases at J, with 15 bases between the two ends. The CDR3 consists of 13 residues. Germline CDR1 LGHDT, CDR2 YNNKEL (reference sequence). Written as DNA, the CDR3 is TGTGCCACCGTGGGGTCTGGCGCAGATACGCAGTATTTT. It specifies CATVGSGADTQYF.

Of note for this clonotype: One end of the junction fails to match germline, which may point to a read error. V and J are TRBV20-1 and TRBJ1-1; tentatively, D is TRBD1 (5 bases). CDR1 is DFQATT and CDR2 is SNEGSKA in the germline V gene (reference sequence). CDR3 length: 14 amino acids. CDR3 DNA: TGCAGTGCCGACGGGGGGTTAGTTGGGACTGAAGTTTTCTTT. Its translation is CSADGGLVGTEVFF.

The DNA for the CDR3 is TGCAGCGTTGGATCGGGGGAAGATACGCAGTATTTT. As protein: CSVGSGEDTQYF. The chain carries TRBV29-1 and TRBJ2-3; D may be TRBD2 (6 bases). V lost 4 bases, J lost 5 bases, and 10 bases lay in between. This CDR3 is 12 amino acids long. Germline CDR1 SQVTM, CDR2 ANQGSEA.

The rearrangement uses TRBV4-2 and TRBJ2-2; D is ambiguous. CDR3 length: 14 residues. V shed 0 bases and J shed 7 bases, with 9 bases lying between them. Germline V gene data show CDR1 as LGHNA and CDR2 as YNFKEQ. CDR3 nucleotide sequence: TGTGCCAGCAGCCAAGAGTATTTCAGCGGGGAGCTGTTTTTT. Its translation is CASSQEYFSGELFF.

The chain has TRBV5-8 and TRBJ2-7, with D possibly matching TRBD2 (6 bases). Trimming cost V 6 bases and J 2 bases, with 15 bases left between them. This CDR3 is built from 14 residues. Looked up from germline, CDR1 is SGHTS and CDR2 is YDEGEE. CDR3 nucleotide sequence: TGTGCCAGCACCGCGGGGTGGGGTGCCTACGAGCAGTACTTC. Amino acid sequence: CASTAGWGAYEQYF.

In this sample, this clonotype turned up once. The rearrangement joins TRBV3-1 to TRBJ2-7; D may be TRBD1 (5 bases). Trimming removed 0 bases at V and 6 bases at J, with 12 bases between. Germline V lookup: CDR1 LGHDT, CDR2 YNNKEL (reference sequence). This CDR3 has 14 residues. The CDR3 region is CASSQEPDTLEQYF. CDR3 bases: TGTGCCAGCAGCCAAGAACCGGACACCCTCGAGCAGTACTTC.

This rearrangement joins TRBV12-3 or TRBV12-4 to TRBJ1-5; no reliable D call. This CDR3 is 13 amino acids long. V was pared by 2 bases and J by 3 bases, with 5 bases between. The CDR3 is CASSLYDNQPQHF. The CDR3 DNA is TGTGCCAGCAGTTTATATGACAATCAGCCCCAGCATTTT.

V gene TRBV9 combines with J gene TRBJ2-1, with 12 positions matching TRBD2. CDR3 length equals 18 residues. V trimming: 0 bases; J trimming: 4 bases; junction bases outside the gene matches: 8. CDR1 and CDR2 from the germline V gene are SGDLS and YYNGEE. Here the CDR3 DNA reads TGTGCCAGCAGCGTAGGTCTCCTAGCGGGGGGGCGTTACAATGAGCAGTTCTTC. As protein: CASSVGLLAGGRYNEQFF.

The V call is TRBV7-3, the J call TRBJ2-3, with 8 bases fitting TRBD2. The CDR3 consists of 16 residues. CDR1 is SGHTA, CDR2 FQGTGA, per germline. V lost 5 bases to trimming and J lost 2 bases; unmatched junction nucleotides: 9. As DNA, the CDR3 is TGTGCCAGCAGCCCCCTAGGGCGGGAGGTCACAGATACGCAGTATTTT. Amino acids: CASSPLGREVTDTQYF.

The table lists this clonotype with a count of one. CDR3 in DNA: TGTGCCAGCAGCCCGACTAGCGGGGGGTCGAATGAGCAGTTCTTC. Its protein product is CASSPTSGGSNEQFF. V is TRBV13 and J is TRBJ2-1; 13 bases align to TRBD2. Germline V gene data show CDR1 as PRHDT and CDR2 as FYEKMQ (reference sequence). V dropped 5 bases and J dropped 7; count of bases not matched to a gene: 5. There are 15 residues in the CDR3. Using reference TRBV13 and TRBJ2-1 for the parts outside the CDR3, the full variable domain is AAGVIQSPRHLIKEKRETATLKCYPIPRHDTVYWYQQGPGQDPQFLISFYEKMQSDKGSIPDRFSAQQFSDYHSELNMSSLELGDSALYFCASSPTSGGSNEQFFGPGTRLTVL.

The chain has TRBV5-6 and TRBJ1-5; TRBD1 is a possible D gene (5 bases). The CDR3 consists of 12 residues. Germline V gives CDR1 SGHDT, CDR2 YYEEEE. Trimming removed 0 bases from V and 9 bases from J, with 7 bases in between. The CDR3 nucleotides read TGTGCCAGCAGCTTGGGTCAGGGGCCCCAGCATTTT. Its protein product is CASSLGQGPQHF.

This sequence joins TRBV7-9 and TRBJ1-1; tentatively, D is TRBD1 (5 bases). The CDR3 spans 15 residues. The germline V gene encodes CDR1 SEHNR and CDR2 FQNEAQ (reference sequence). V lost 5 bases, J lost 4 bases, and 17 bases lay in between. This chain's CDR3 is CASSTQGVGGTEAFF. Written as DNA, the CDR3 is TGTGCCAGCAGCACGCAGGGCGTGGGTGGCACTGAAGCTTTCTTT.

This clonotype has a single count. J is TRBJ2-7 and V is TRBV27, with a possible D match to TRBD2 (5 bases). Trimming took 3 bases from V and 1 from J, leaving 13 bases between them. The CDR3 loop spans 15 amino acids. Looked up from germline, CDR1 is MNHEY and CDR2 is SMNVEV (reference sequence). CDR3 sequence (DNA): TGTGCCAGCAGTTTCACCCGGGGAACTTCCTACGAGCAGTACTTC. Translated: CASSFTRGTSYEQYF.

The J gene is TRBJ1-1, the V gene TRBV27; possibly TRBD1 for D (5 bases). This CDR3 has 12 residues. V gave up 6 bases and J gave up 4 bases, with 9 bases separating them. Germline V gene data show CDR1 as MNHEY and CDR2 as SMNVEV (reference sequence). CDR3 sequence: CASRRGPTEAFF. The CDR3 DNA follows: TGTGCCAGCAGAAGGGGTCCCACTGAAGCTTTCTTT.

J is TRBJ1-5 and V is TRBV19; no clear D. CDR3 size: 14 residues. V lost 1 base to trimming and J lost 4 bases, with 8 bases between them. Germline CDR1 is LNHDA and CDR2 is SQIVND (reference sequence). CDR3 amino acids: CASSIVAGNQPQHF. The CDR3 bases are TGTGCCAGTAGTATAGTCGCGGGGAATCAGCCCCAGCATTTT.

The V gene is TRBV27, the J gene TRBJ2-2, with D perhaps TRBD1 or TRBD2 (5 bases each). Germline CDR1 reads MNHEY; CDR2 reads SMNVEV (reference sequence). The CDR3 consists of 15 residues. V was clipped by 3 bases and J by 6 bases, with 14 bases between them. The CDR3 DNA reads TGTGCCAGCAGTTTTAATGAGGGGATCCCCGGGGAGCTGTTTTTT. Protein product: CASSFNEGIPGELFF.

The chain is built from TRBV2 and TRBJ1-4; the D gene is possibly TRBD1 (6 bases). V gave up 7 bases and J gave up 7 bases, with 16 bases separating them. Germline values: CDR1 SNHLY, CDR2 FYNNEI. This CDR3 has 14 residues. The CDR3 loop is CASTAGRGREKLFF. CDR3 coding DNA: TGTGCCAGCACGGCCGGCAGGGGTCGTGAAAAACTGTTTTTT.

This rearrangement joins TRBV5-4 to TRBJ1-3, with D maybe TRBD1 (5 bases). V lost 4 bases and J lost 4, with 15 bases in between. Germline loops: CDR1 SGHNT, CDR2 YYREEE (reference sequence). This CDR3 region has 15 residues. CDR3 sequence reads: CASSPLEDSGNTIYF. As DNA, the CDR3 is TGTGCCAGCAGCCCCCTTGAAGACAGCGGAAACACCATATATTTT.

This clonotype has a single count. The chain links TRBV20-1 to TRBJ2-1; either TRBD1 or TRBD2 may supply D (6 bases each). The CDR3 totals 14 residues. The V and J ends lost 5 bases and 6 bases respectively, with 17 bases between them. The germline V gene encodes CDR1 DFQATT and CDR2 SNEGSKA (reference sequence). The CDR3 sequence: CSAPRGLVGNEQFF. In DNA, the CDR3 is TGCAGTGCTCCCCGGGGGCTCGTTGGCAATGAGCAGTTCTTC.